What follows is one T cell receptor beta chain and its context. Its antigen specificity is not known. No quality values exist for individual bases; no much larger clone is one base distant. CDR1 MNHNS and CDR2 SASEGT are derived from the germline V gene. The CDR3 contains 16 residues, cysteine and phenylalanine counted. The DNA shown is the 48-base CDR3, in frame from base 1. Trimming at the junction amounts to 2 bases on V and 4 bases on J, and the germline ends lie 15 bases apart. These data belong to a study of Ad26.COV2.S vaccination and SARS-CoV-2 variants (TCRdb year 2021). Study-level background: Donors in the vaccine arm were drawn from COV1001, a phase I-IIa trial of Ad26.COV2.S in healthy adults that was multicentre, randomized, double-blind and placebo-controlled. Ad26.COV2.S was administered intramuscularly at 5 x 10^10 or 1 x 10^11 viral particles, either as a single shot or as two shots given 56 days apart. A total of around 32 samples were included in the TCR-sequenced set, comprising around 19 Ad26.COV2.S vaccine recipients, 5 placebo recipients and 8 SARS-CoV-2 convalescent individuals. Trial participants were randomized into five groups of five: low-dose or high-dose Ad26.COV2.S given once or twice, or placebo on both occasions. Throughout the experiments and outcome assessment, investigators stayed blinded to trial group allocation. TCRbeta repertoire sequencing served as the tool for gauging how specific and how broad the SARS-CoV-2-reactive T cell receptors were following Ad26.COV2.S vaccination.

TCRbeta CDR3 regions were sequenced with the immunoSEQ Assay. After extraction, genomic DNA underwent amplification by bias-controlled multiplex PCR, followed by high-throughput sequencing. The authors processed their data as follows. Collapsing and filtering of sequences were performed to quantify the absolute abundance of each unique TCRbeta CDR3 region. T cell fraction was estimated by normalizing TCRbeta template counts to usable DNA, which was measured by amplifying reference genes present in all nucleated cells. Repertoire TCRs were annotated as SARS-CoV-2-specific by exact matching of V gene, CDR3 amino acid sequence and J gene to a known reactive TCR set. MIRA supplied the reference SARS-CoV-2 TCR set, which was filtered for enrichment in COVID-19-positive ImmuneCODE repertoires so that public or cross-reactive TCRs were removed. Using the MIRA antigens, annotated TCRs were further analysed by specific ORF or by position within an ORF. Depth was the summed frequency of annotated unique rearrangements, while breadth was defined as annotated unique rearrangements over total unique productive rearrangements. Two-sided Wilcoxon rank-sum tests were used to compare TCR breadth between groups. The table comes from immuneACCESS by way of TCRdb, which keeps in-frame sequences with V and J called. Part of the clones is missing from these tables; in studies checked, under half for an unresolved V gene and the rest for unknown reasons. Clone size and the V and J calls come from that table; the DNA yielded D and trimming. For this sample there are approximately 420,000 clones; approximately 88% appear just once. The ten largest clones capture 3.6% of the sample.

Read against the paper, the sample's treatment or condition label means: approximately 18 received Ad26.COV2.S at low or high dose, single or two shots; about five received placebo; per-sample allocation not given. For vaccine and placebo recipients, repertoires were sequenced using samples collected on day 63 after the first injection. Cohort 1b enrolled some 25 adults aged 18-55 years at a single site in Boston, USA, between 29 July and 7 August 2020. Ad26.COV2.S consisted of a replication-incompetent adenovirus type 26 vector by which a prefusion-stabilized SARS-CoV-2 spike protein from the original Wuhan strain was expressed. Study-level results and caveats: According to the authors, total T cell responses may have been underestimated by the TCR breadth and depth analyses. After vaccination, substantial breadth of spike-specific CD8+ and CD4+ T cell responses was reported. The study was not powered for comparison of responses between vaccine doses or regimens. Comparable non-spike TCR breadth was observed between vaccine and placebo recipients, consistent with only spike being contained in the vaccine. Ad26.COV2.S recipients had higher spike-specific TCR breadth than placebo recipients (P = 0.0014).

The rearranged segments are TRBV6-1 and TRBJ2-1, with the D gene uncertain. The sequence was obtained from a person aged 18-60 years who received the Ad26.COV2.S COVID-19 vaccine or a placebo. The sequencing used peripheral blood, collected in a trial of Ad26.COV2.S vaccine versus placebo. The CDR3 protein: CASSELVNPPYNEQFF. The nucleotides read TGTGCCAGCAGTGAACTCGTAAACCCCCCTTACAATGAGCAGTTCTTC.